This T cell receptor (beta chain) originates from a study of cytotoxic CD8 clonotypes in ibrutinib-treated CLL. The sample holds a few counts of this clone. No antigen is known for it. Germline values: CDR1 LNHDA, CDR2 SQIVND (reference sequence). The CDR3 contains 17 residues. The junction had 11 bases not matched to a gene; V was cut back by 5 bases and J by 3 bases. Repertoires were generated with immunoSEQ multiplex PCR, while TCRdb's copy carries only in-frame clones and drops some. The sample carries hundreds of thousands of clones, about three quarters recorded once. General study points: Rare overall, public clonotypes shrank or held steady under therapy.

For TCR beta libraries, about 1.9 micrograms of genomic DNA were obtained from cryopreserved PBMCs. The rearrangement joins TRBV19 to TRBJ2-3, with TRBD1 identical over 10 bases. This sequence originates from a human donor with chronic lymphocytic leukemia. Specimen: PBMCs, collected after 24 months of ibrutinib treatment. The CDR3 reads CASSGRPGQGSTDTQYF. In DNA, the CDR3 is TGTGCCAGTAGTGGGAGACCGGGACAGGGGTCTACAGATACGCAGTATTTT.